This TCR beta chain was recorded in a study of metastatic and nonmetastatic thyroid tumors. As handled by the study authors: CDR3 was compared across clinicopathological groups, and the resulting differences were used to build a distant-metastasis classifier for papillary thyroid cancer. TCRdb redid the clone calls on the PCR reads using MiXCR. For this entry, the V and J calls and clone size follow TCRdb and not the study's own pipeline. The data contain approximately 90,000 clones, over 9.5% of them singletons. This clone has only one observation. Not a single patient had been given any form of treatment at any point before undergoing thyroid surgery. The receptor comes from a female donor with papillary thyroid cancer or a benign thyroid nodule (not recorded which). Some clones in this sample may be carry-over from other donors' samples. The material sequenced was blood.

CDR3 nucleotides: TGTGCCAGCAGCCAAGGAGGCAGGGGCTCTGGAAACACCATATATTTT. As protein: CASSQGGRGSGNTIYF. The J gene is TRBJ1-3, the V gene TRBV3-1, with D maybe TRBD1 (6 bases). The germline gives CDR1 LGHDT, CDR2 YNNKEL (reference sequence). This CDR3 comprises 16 residues. Trimming removed 1 base at V and 0 bases at J, with 10 bases between.